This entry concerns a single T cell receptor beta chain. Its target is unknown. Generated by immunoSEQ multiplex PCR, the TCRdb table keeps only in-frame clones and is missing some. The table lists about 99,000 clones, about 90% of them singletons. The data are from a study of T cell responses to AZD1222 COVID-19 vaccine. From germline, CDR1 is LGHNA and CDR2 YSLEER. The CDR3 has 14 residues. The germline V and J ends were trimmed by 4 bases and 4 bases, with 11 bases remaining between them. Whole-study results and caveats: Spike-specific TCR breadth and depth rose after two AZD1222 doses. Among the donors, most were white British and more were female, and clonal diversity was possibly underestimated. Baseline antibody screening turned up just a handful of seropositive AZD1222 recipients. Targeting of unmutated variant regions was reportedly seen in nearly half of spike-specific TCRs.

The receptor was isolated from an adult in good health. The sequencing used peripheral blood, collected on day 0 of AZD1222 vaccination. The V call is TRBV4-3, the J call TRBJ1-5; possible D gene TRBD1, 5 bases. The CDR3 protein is CASSRDQTNQPQHF. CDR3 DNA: TGCGCCAGCAGCCGGGACCAGACTAATCAGCCCCAGCATTTT.